This entry lists 4 T cell receptor beta chains sequenced from one sample in a study of cytomegalovirus exposure and HLA in healthy donors. Vbeta (60) and Jbeta (13) primers were used in the PCR. Produced via immunoSEQ multiplex PCR; TCRdb's table is partial and in-frame only. In the table there are some 200,000 clones, approximately 80% of which are singletons. Specimen: PBMCs. These receptors were obtained from a woman aged 25 to 39 in good health and CMV-seronegative.

The chain has TRBV6-6 and TRBJ1-1; perhaps TRBD1 as D (6 bases). CDR3 length equals 13 residues. Germline V gene lookup returns CDR1 MNHNY and CDR2 SVGAGI (reference sequence). The V and J ends lost 11 bases and 1 base respectively, with 14 bases between them. For the CDR3, the DNA is TGTGCCTCCGCTGGACAGTCGAACACTGAAGCTTTCTTT. Protein: CASAGQSNTEAFF.

CDR3: CASSEGGSYEQYF. In nucleotides, the CDR3 is TGTGCCAGCAGTGAAGGCGGGAGCTACGAGCAGTACTTC. The chain uses TRBV2 and TRBJ2-7; 7 bases fit TRBD2. The V segment lost 1 base and the J segment 3 bases; nucleotides outside the gene matches: 0. The germline V gene has CDR1 SNHLY and CDR2 FYNNEI. The CDR3 covers 13 residues.

Worth noting for this clone: Other DNA variants within this sample encode the same CDR3. The V call is TRBV27, the J call TRBJ1-2; TRBD1 might be the D (5 bases). This CDR3 spans 14 amino acids. The V end lost 4 bases, the J end lost 6 bases, and 15 bases lay between the germline ends. From germline, CDR1 is MNHEY and CDR2 SMNVEV (reference sequence). In DNA form, the CDR3 reads TGTGCCAGCAGTTCGCTTACAGGCGTTAATGGCTACACCTTC. Translating gives CASSSLTGVNGYTF.

This clone was seen only a few times. The CDR3 sequence is CASPSTGHGDYEQYF. The CDR3 DNA follows: TGTGCCAGCCCGAGCACTGGACACGGCGACTACGAGCAGTACTTC. V usage is TRBV2 and J usage is TRBJ2-7; a possible D gene is TRBD1 (5 bases). The CDR3 sequence is 15 residues long. The germline V gene has CDR1 SNHLY and CDR2 FYNNEI. V lost 8 bases to trimming and J lost 3 bases, with 20 bases between them.